This T cell receptor beta chain is from a study of shared clonotypes between healthy human individuals. Overall study: Per-donor plates numbered three CD4 naive, three CD4 memory, two CD8 naive and one CD8 memory.

The CDR3 consists of 13 residues. Germline V gene data show CDR1 as SEHNR and CDR2 as FQNEAQ (reference sequence). V dropped 4 bases and J dropped 7 bases, with 10 bases sitting between them. It was CD45RO-negative cells, positively selected for CCR7, that made up naive CD8 cells, with terminally differentiated effector memory CD45RA+ cells excluded. Healthy and HIV-negative, the adult donors had no recent acute infections or vaccinations. Assay used: immunoSEQ multiplex PCR; TCRdb lists only in-frame clones, some missing. Among some 2.1 million clones listed, 93% were seen once. The V and J genes are TRBV7-9 and TRBJ2-2; D uncertain. The source material was naive CD8+ T cells from PBMCs. This TCR derives from a man younger than 35 in good health. Some clones in this sample may be carry-over from other donors' samples. CDR3 in amino acids: CASSSNGDGELFF. CDR3 nucleotide sequence: TGTGCCAGCAGCTCTAACGGAGACGGGGAGCTGTTTTTT.